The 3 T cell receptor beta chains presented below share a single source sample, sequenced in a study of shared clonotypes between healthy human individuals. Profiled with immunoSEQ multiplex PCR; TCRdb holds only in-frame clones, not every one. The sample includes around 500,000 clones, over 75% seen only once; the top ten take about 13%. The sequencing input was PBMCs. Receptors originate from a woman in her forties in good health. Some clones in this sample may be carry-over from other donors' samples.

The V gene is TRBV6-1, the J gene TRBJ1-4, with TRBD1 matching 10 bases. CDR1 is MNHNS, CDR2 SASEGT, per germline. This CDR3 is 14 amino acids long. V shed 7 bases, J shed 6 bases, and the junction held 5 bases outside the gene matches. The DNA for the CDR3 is TGTGCCAGCACGCGGACAGGGGGAGATGAAAAACTGTTTTTT. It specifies CASTRTGGDEKLFF.

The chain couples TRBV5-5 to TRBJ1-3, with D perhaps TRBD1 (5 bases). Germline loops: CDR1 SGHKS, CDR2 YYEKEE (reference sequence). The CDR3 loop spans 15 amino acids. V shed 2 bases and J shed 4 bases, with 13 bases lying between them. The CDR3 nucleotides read TGTGCCAGCAGCTTATGGGGGTCGGCCGGAAACACCATATATTTT. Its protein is CASSLWGSAGNTIYF.

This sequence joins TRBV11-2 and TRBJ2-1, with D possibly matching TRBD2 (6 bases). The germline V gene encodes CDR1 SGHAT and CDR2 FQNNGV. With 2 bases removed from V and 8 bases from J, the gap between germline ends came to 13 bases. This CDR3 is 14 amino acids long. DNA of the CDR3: TGTGCCAGCAGCTTATTCGGGGGTACCTATGAGCAGTTCTTC. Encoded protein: CASSLFGGTYEQFF.